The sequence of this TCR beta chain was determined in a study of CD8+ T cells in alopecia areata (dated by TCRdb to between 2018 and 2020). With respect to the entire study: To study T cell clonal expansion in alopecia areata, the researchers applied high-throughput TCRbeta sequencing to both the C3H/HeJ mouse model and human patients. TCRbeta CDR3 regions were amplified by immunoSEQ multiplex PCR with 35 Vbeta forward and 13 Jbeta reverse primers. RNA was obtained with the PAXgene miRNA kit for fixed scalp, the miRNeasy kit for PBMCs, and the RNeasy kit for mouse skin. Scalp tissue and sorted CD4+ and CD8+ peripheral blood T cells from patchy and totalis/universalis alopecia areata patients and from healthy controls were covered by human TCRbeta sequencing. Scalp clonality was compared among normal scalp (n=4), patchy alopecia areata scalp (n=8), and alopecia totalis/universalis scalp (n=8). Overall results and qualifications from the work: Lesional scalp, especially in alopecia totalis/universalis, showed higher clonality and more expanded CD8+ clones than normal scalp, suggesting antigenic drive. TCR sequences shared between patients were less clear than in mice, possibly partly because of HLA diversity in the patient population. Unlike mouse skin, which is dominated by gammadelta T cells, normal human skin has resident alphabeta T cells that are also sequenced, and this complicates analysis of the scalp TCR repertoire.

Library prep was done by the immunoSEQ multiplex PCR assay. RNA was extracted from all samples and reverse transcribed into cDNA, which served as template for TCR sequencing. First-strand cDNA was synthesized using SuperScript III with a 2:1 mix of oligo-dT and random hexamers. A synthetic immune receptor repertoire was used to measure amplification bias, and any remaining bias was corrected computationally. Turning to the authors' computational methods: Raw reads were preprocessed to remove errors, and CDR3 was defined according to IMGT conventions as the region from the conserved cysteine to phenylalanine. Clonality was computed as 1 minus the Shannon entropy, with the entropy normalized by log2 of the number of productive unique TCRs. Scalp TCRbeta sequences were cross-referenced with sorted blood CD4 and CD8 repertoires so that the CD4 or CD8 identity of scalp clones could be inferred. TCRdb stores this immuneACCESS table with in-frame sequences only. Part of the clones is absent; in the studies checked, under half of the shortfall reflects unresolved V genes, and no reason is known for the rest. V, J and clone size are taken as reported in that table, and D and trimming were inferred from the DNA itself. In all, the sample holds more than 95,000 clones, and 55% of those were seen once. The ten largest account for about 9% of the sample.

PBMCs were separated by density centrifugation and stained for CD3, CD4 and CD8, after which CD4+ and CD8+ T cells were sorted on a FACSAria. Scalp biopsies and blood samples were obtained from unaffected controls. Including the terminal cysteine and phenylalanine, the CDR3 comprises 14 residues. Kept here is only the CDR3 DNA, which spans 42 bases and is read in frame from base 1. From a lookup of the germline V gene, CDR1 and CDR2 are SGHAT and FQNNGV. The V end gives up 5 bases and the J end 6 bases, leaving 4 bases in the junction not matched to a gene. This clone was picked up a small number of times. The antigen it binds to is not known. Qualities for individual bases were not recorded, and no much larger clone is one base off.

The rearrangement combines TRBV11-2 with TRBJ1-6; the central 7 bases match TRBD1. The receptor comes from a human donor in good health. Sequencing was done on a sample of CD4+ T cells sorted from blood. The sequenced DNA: TGTGCCAGCAGCCGGGACAGATCTAATTCACCCCTCCACTTT. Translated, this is CASSRDRSNSPLHF.